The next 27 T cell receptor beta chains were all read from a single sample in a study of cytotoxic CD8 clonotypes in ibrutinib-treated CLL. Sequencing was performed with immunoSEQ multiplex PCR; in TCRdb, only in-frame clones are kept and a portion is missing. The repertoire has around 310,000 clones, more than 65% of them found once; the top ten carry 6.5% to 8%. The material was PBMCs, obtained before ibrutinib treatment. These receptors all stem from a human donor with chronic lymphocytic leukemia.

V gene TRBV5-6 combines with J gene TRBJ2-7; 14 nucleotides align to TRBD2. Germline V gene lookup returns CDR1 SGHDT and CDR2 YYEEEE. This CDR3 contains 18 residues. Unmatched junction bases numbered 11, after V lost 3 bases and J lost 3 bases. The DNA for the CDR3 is TGTGCCAGCAGCTCCGGACTAGCGGGAGGCCGACTCAACTACGAGCAGTACTTC. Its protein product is CASSSGLAGGRLNYEQYF.

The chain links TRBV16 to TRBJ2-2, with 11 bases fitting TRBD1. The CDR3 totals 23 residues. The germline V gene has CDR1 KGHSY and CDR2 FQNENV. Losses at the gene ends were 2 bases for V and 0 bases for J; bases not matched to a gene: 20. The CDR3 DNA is TGTGCCAGCAGCCAACCGGGGACCGGGACAGGGGGACCCAACCGGACGAACACCGGGGAGCTGTTTTTT. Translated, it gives CASSQPGTGTGGPNRTNTGELFF.

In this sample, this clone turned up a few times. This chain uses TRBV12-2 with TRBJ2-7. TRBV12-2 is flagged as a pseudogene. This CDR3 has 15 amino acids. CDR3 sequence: CASRPHDRGLGEQYF. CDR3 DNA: TGTGCAAGTCGCCCCCACGACCGGGGCTTGGGGGAGCAGTACTTC.

This CDR3 is CASSHAMRGVDSSYTF. The CDR3 nucleotides are TGCGCCAGCAGCCATGCTATGAGGGGCGTCGATTCGAGCTACACCTTC. V is TRBV5-1 and J is TRBJ1-2, with D possibly being TRBD1 (5 bases). This CDR3 has 16 residues. The V gene's germline CDR1 is SGHRS and CDR2 YFSETQ. V dropped 4 bases and J dropped 9 bases, with 25 bases sitting between them.

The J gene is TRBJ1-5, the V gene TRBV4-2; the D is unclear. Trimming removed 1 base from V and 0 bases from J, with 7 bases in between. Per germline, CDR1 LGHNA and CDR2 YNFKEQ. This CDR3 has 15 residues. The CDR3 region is CASSQGQDSNQPQHF. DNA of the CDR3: TGTGCCAGCAGCCAAGGCCAGGATAGCAATCAGCCCCAGCATTTT.

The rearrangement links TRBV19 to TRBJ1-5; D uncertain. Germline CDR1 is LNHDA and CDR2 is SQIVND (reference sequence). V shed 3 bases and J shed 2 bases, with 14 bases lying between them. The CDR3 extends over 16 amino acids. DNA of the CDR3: TGTGCCAGTAGTATCGGATTATCGAAGGGCAATCAGCCCCAGCATTTT. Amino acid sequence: CASSIGLSKGNQPQHF.

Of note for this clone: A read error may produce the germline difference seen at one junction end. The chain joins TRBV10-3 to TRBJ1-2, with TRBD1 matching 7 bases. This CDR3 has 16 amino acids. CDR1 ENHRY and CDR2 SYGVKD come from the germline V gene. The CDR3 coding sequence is TGTGCCAGCAGTTACTCTCCGACAGGGACTCCTCATGGCTACACCTTC. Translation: CASSYSPTGTPHGYTF.

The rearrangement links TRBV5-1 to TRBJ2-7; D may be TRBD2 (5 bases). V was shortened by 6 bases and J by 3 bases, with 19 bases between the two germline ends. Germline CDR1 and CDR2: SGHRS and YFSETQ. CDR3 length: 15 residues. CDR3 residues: CASTESGVDFYEQYF. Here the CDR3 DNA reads TGCGCCAGCACCGAGAGCGGAGTCGACTTCTACGAGCAGTACTTC.

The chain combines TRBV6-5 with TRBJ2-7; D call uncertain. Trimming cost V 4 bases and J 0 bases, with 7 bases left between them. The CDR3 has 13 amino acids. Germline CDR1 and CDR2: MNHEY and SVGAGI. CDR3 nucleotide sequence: TGTGCCAGCAGTTCTAGGAGCTCCTACGAGCAGTACTTC. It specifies CASSSRSSYEQYF.

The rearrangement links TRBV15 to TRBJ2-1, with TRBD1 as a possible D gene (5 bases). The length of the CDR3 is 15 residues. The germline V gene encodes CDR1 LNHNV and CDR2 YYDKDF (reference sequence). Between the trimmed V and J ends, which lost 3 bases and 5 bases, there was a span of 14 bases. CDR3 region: CATSRVGEGDNEQFF. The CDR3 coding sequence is TGTGCCACCAGCAGGGTTGGGGAAGGGGACAATGAGCAGTTCTTC.

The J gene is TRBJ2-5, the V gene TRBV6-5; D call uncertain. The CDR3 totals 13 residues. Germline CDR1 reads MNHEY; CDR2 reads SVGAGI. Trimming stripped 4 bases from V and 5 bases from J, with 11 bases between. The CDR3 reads CASSWDSTETQYF. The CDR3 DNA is TGTGCCAGCAGTTGGGATAGCACTGAGACCCAGTACTTC.

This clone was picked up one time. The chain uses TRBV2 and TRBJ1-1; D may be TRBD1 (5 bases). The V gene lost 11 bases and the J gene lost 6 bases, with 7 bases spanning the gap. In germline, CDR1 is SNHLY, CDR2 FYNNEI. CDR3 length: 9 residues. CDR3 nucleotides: TGTGCCTGGGGGGCTGAAGCTTTCTTT. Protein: CAWGAEAFF.

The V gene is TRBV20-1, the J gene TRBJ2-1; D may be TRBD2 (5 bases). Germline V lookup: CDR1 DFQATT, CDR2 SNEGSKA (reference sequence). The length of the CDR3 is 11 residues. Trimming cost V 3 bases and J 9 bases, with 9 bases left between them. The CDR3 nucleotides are TGCAGTGCTAGGACTAACGGTGAGCAGTTCTTC. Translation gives CSARTNGEQFF.

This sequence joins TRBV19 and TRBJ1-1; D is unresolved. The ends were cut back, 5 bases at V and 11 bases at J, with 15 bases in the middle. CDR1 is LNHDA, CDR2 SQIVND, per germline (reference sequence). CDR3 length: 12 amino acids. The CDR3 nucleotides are TGTGCCAGTAGTCAAAACCCCGTACGGGCTTTCTTT. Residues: CASSQNPVRAFF.

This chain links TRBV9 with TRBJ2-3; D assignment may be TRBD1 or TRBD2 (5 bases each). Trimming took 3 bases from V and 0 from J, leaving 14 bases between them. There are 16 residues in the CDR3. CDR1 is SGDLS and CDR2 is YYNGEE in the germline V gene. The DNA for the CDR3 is TGTGCCAGCAGCGAAACCGGGACCAAGAGCACAGATACGCAGTATTTT. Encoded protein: CASSETGTKSTDTQYF. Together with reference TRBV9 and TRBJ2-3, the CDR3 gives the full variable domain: DSGVTQTPKHLITATGQRVTLRCSPRSGDLSVYWYQQSLDQGLQFLIQYYNGEERAKGNILERFSAQQFPDLHSELNLSSLELGDSALYFCASSETGTKSTDTQYFGPGTRLTVL.

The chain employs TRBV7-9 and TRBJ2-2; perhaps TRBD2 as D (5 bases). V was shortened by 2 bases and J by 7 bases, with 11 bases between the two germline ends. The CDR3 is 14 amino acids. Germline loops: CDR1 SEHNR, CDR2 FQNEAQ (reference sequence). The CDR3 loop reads CASSLSASLGELFF. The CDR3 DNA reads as TGTGCCAGCAGCTTATCGGCTAGCCTCGGGGAGCTGTTTTTT.

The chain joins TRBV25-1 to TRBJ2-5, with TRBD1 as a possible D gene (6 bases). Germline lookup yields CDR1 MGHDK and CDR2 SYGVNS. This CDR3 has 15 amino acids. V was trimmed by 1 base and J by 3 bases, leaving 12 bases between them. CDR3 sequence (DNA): TGTGCCAGCAGTGAATGGGGACACCCTGAAGAGACCCAGTACTTC. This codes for CASSEWGHPEETQYF.

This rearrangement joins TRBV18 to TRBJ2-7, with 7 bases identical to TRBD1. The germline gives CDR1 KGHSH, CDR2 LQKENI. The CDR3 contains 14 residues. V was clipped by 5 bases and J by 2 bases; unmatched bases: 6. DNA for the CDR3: TGTGCCAGCTCAGGCATAGGGACAGCCTACGAGCAGTACTTC. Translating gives CASSGIGTAYEQYF.

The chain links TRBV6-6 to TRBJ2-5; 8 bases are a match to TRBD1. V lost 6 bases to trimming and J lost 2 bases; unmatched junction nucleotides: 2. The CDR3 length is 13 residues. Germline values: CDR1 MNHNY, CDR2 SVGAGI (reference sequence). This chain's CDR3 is CASSRDRQETQYF. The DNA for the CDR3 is TGTGCCAGCAGCCGGGACAGGCAAGAGACCCAGTACTTC.

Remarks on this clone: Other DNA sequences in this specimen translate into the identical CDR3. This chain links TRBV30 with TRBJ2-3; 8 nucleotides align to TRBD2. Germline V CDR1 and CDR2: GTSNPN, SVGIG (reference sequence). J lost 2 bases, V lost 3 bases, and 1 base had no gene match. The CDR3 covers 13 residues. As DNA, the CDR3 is TGTGCCTGGAGACTAGCGGCCACAGATACGCAGTATTTT. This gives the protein CAWRLAATDTQYF.

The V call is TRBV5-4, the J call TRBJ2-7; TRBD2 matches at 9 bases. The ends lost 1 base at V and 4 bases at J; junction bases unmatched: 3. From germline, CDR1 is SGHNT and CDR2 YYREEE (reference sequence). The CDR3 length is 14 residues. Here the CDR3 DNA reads TGTGCCAGCAGCTTGTCCGCGGGAGGGTACGAGCAGTACTTC. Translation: CASSLSAGGYEQYF.

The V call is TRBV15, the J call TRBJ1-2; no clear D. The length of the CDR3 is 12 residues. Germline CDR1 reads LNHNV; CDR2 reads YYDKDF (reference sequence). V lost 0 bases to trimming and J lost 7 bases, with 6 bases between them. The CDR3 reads CATSRDFFGYTF. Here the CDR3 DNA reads TGTGCCACCAGCAGAGACTTTTTTGGCTACACCTTC.

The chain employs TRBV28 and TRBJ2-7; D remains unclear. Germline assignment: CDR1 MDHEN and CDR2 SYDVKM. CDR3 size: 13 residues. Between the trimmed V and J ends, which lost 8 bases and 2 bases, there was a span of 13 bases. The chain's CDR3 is CASFSRLTYEQYF. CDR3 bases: TGTGCCAGCTTCAGCCGACTTACCTACGAGCAGTACTTC.

CDR3 sequence (DNA): TGCAGCGTTGAACTTAGCGGGAACAATGAGCAGTTCTTC. It translates to CSVELSGNNEQFF. V and J are TRBV29-1 and TRBJ2-1; the match to TRBD2 covers 8 bases. The V and J ends lost 2 bases and 5 bases, in that order; junction bases with no gene match: 2. The length of the CDR3 is 13 residues. The germline V gene encodes CDR1 SQVTM and CDR2 ANQGSEA.

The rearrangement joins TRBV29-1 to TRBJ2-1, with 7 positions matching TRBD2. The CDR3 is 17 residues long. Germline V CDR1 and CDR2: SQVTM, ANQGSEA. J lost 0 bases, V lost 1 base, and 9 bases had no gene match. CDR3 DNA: TGCAGCGTTGAAGGAGTCAGCGGGAAAGACTCCTACAATGAGCAGTTCTTC. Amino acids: CSVEGVSGKDSYNEQFF.

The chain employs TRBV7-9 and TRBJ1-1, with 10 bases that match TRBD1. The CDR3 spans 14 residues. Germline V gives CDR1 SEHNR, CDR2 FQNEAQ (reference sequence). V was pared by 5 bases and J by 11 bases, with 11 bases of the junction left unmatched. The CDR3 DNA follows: TGTGCCAGCAGCCGACCGGGACAGGGGTTCAAGGCTTTCTTT. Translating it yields CASSRPGQGFKAFF.

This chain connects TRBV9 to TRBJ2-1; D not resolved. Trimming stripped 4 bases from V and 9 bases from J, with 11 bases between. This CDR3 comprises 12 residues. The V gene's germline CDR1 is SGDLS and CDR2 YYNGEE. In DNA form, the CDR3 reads TGTGCCAGCAGCCTTTGGGGATTTGAGCAGTTCTTC. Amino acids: CASSLWGFEQFF.